This TCR beta chain derives from a study of chemoradiotherapy in HPV16-positive cancers. At the level of the study: Functional T-cell assays on a couple of HPV16-positive patients' cells defined candidate HPV-specific clones and common TCR motifs.

Sequencing was performed with immunoSEQ multiplex PCR; in TCRdb, only in-frame clones are kept and a portion is missing. The sample shows about 9,000 clones, roughly 84% of them seen only once. Repertoires were sampled repeatedly during chemoradiotherapy. Concerning this clone itself: Antigen specificity is unknown.

The germline V and J ends were trimmed by 2 bases and 1 base, with 9 bases remaining between them. This CDR3 has 14 residues. Per the germline V gene, CDR1 is SGHRS and CDR2 is YFSETQ. Study-level points and caveats: For HPV16-positive patients, expanding HPV-responsive T cells associated with longer recurrence-free survival. HPV-specific T cells were functionally defined from only a couple of HPV16-positive patients.

This TCR derives from a human donor with HPV-associated anogenital cancer. The chain joins TRBV5-1 to TRBJ1-1; no clear D gene. The specimen comprised tumor tissue, sampled from a patient who underwent chemoradiotherapy. In DNA form, the CDR3 reads TGCGCCAGCAGCTTACTAGCGACGAACACTGAAGCTTTCTTT. It codes for CASSLLATNTEAFF.